This T cell receptor beta chain was sequenced in a study of shared clonotypes between healthy human individuals. General study results and limits: Since donors were few, the genetic and exposure-history diversity represented was limited. The authors expected sequencing depth to affect clonotype sharing among donors.

Germline V gene sequence: CDR1 GTSNPN, CDR2 SVGIG (reference sequence). The CDR3 covers 14 residues. V was trimmed by 1 base and J by 4 bases, leaving 8 bases between them. TCRdb's copy holds only in-frame clones and misses some; the assay was immunoSEQ multiplex PCR. Of about 490,000 clones listed, around 80% are singletons. Turning to this clone: The antigen is not known.

The clonotype was recovered from a woman aged 35 to 49 in good health. Some clones in this sample may be carry-over from other donors' samples. The chain joins TRBV30 to TRBJ1-6; D call uncertain. Sequenced input: PBMCs. DNA for the CDR3: TGTGCCTGGAGTGGGAGCCGATATAATTCACCCCTCCACTTT. Translating it yields CAWSGSRYNSPLHF.